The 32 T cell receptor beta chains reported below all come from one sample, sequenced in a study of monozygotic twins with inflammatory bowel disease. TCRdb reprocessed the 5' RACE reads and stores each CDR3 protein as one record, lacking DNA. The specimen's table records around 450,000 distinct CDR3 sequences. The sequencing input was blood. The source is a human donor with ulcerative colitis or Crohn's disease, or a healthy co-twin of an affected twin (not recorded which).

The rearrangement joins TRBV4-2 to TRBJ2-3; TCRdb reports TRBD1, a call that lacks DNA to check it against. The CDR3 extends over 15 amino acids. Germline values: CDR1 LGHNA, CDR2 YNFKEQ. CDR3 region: CASSQDPGTTDTQYF.

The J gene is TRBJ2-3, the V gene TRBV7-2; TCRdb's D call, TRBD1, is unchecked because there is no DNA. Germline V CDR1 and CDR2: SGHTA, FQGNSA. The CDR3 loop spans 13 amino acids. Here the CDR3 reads CASNPGMGDTQYF.

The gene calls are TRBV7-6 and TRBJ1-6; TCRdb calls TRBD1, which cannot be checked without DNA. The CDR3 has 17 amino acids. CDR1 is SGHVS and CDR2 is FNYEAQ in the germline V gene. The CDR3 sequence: CASSLSSGTGLNSPLHF.

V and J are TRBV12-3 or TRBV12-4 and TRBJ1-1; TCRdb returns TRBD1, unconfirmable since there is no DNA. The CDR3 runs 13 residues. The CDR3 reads CASSLGGVTRAFF.

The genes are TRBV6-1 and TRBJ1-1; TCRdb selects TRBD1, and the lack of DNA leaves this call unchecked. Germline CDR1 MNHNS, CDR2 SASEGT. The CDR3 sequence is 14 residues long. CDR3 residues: CASSEGQGRTEAFF.

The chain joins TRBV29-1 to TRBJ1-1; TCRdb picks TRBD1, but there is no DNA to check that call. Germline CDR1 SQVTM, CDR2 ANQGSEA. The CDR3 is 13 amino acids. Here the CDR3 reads CSVRAGFGTEAFF.

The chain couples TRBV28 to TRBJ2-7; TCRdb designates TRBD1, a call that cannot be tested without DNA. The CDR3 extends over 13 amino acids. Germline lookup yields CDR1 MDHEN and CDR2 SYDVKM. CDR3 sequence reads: CATTYRGRYEQYF. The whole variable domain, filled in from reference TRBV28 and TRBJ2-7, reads DVKVTQSSRYLVKRTGEKVFLECVQDMDHENMFWYRQDPGLGLRLIYFSYDVKMKEKGDIPEGYSVSREKKERFSLILESASTNQTSMYLCATTYRGRYEQYFGPGTRLTVT.

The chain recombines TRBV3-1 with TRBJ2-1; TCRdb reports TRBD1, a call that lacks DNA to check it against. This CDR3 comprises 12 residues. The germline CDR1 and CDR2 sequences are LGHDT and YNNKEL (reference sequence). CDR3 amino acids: CASSQEGAHQFF.

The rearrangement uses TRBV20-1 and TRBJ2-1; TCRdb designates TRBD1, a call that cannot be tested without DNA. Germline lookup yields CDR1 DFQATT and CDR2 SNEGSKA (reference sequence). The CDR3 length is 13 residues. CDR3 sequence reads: CSAPGPMHNEQFF.

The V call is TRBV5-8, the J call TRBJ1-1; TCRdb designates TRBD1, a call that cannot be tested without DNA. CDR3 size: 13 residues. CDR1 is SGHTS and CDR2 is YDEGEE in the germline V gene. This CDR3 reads CASSYRGLTEAFF.

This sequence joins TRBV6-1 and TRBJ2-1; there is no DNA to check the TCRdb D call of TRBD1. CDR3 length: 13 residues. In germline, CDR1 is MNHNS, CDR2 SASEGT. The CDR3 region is CASRTGGANEQFF.

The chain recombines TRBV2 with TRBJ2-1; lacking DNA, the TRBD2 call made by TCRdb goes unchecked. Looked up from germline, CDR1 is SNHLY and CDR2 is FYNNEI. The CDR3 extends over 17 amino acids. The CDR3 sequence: CASSVVFSGGTYNEQFF. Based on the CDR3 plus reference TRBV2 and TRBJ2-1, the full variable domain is EPEVTQTPSHQVTQMGQEVILRCVPISNHLYFYWYRQILGQKVEFLVSFYNNEISEKSEIFDDQFSVERPDGSNFTLKIRSTKLEDSAMYFCASSVVFSGGTYNEQFFGPGTRLTVL.

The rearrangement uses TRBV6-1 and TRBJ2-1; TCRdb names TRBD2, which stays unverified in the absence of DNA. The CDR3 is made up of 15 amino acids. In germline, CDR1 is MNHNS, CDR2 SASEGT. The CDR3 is CASSTSGGHWDEQFF.

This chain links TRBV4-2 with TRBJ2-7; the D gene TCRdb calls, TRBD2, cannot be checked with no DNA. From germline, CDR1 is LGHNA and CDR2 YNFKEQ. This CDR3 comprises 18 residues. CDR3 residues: CASSQGWAGTSGSYEQYF.

The CDR3: CASSYSNMGQGNSPLHF. J is TRBJ1-6 and V is TRBV6-5; there is no DNA to check the TCRdb D call of TRBD1. The CDR3 sequence is 17 residues long. CDR1 is MNHEY, CDR2 SVGAGI, per germline.

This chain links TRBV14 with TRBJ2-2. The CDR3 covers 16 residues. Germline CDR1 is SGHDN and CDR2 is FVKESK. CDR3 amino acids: CAGSQGIGANTGELFF.

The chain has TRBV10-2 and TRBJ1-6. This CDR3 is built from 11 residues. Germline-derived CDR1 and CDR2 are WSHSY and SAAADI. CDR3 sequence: CASRQNSPLHF.

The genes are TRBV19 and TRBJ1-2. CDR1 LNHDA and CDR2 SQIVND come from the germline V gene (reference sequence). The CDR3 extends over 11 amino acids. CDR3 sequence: CASSDTYGYTF.

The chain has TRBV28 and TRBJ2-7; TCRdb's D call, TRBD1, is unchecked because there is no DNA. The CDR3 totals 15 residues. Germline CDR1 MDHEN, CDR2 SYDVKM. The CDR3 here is CASSLGARGGTEQYF. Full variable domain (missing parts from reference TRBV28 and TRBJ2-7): DVKVTQSSRYLVKRTGEKVFLECVQDMDHENMFWYRQDPGLGLRLIYFSYDVKMKEKGDIPEGYSVSREKKERFSLILESASTNQTSMYLCASSLGARGGTEQYFGPGTRLTVT.

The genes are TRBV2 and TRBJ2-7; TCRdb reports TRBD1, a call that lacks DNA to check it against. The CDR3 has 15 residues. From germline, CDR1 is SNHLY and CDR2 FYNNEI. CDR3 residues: CASSEGSGPPYEQYF.

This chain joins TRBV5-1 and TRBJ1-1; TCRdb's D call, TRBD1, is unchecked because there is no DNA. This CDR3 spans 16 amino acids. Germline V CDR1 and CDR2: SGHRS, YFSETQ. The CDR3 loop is CASSLKQGQWDTEAFF.

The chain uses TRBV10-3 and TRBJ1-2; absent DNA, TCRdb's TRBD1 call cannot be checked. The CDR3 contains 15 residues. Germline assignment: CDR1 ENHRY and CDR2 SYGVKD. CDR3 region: CAISEGQGTHYGYTF.

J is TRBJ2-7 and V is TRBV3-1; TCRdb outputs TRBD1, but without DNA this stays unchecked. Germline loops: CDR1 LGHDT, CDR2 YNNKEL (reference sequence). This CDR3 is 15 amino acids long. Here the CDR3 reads CASSHRAQGKYEQYF.

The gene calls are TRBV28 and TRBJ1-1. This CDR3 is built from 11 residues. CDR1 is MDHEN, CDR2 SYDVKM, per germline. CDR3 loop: CAIRRDTEAFF.

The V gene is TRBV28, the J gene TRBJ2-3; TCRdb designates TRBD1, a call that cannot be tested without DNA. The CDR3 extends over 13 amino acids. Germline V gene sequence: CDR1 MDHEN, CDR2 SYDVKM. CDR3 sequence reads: CASSPPRGVTQYF.

The chain's CDR3 is CASSMGGPYTEAFF. The genes are TRBV19 and TRBJ1-1; the D call of TRBD1 rests on TCRdb alone, since no DNA is present to check it. This CDR3 has 14 amino acids. CDR1 and CDR2 from the germline V gene are LNHDA and SQIVND (reference sequence).

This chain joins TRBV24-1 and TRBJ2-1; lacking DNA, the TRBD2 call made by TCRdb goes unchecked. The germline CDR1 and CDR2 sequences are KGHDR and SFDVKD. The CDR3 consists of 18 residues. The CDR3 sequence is CATSGSSGSAVPYNEQFF.

The CDR3 sequence: CSARVWSGNNEQFF. This rearrangement joins TRBV20-1 to TRBJ2-1; absent DNA, TCRdb's TRBD2 call cannot be checked. In germline, CDR1 is DFQATT, CDR2 SNEGSKA (reference sequence). CDR3 length: 14 amino acids.

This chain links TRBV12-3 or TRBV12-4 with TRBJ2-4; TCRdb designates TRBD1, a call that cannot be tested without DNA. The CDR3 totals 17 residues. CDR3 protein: CASSLQDRPGFDHIQYF.

CDR3 in amino acids: CASSEEAGSYGYTF. The chain employs TRBV2 and TRBJ1-2. Germline CDR1 is SNHLY and CDR2 is FYNNEI. CDR3 length equals 14 residues.

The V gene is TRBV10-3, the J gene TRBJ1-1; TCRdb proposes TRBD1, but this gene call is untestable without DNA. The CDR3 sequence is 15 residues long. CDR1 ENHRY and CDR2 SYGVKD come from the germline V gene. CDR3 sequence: CAITGSQGSNTEAFF.

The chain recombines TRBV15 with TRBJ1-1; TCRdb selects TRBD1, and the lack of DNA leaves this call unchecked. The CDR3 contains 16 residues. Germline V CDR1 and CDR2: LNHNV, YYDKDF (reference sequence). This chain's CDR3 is CATSRDRAVGATEAFF.